One T cell receptor (beta chain) is described in this entry. The sample is drawn from a study of shared clonotypes between healthy human individuals. Sequencing was performed with immunoSEQ multiplex PCR; in TCRdb, only in-frame clones are kept and a portion is missing. The data contain 2,500,000 or so clones, around 94% of them singletons. Deletions cut 0 bases from V and 0 bases from J, with 10 bases between. Per germline, CDR1 SGHRS and CDR2 YFSETQ. The CDR3 covers 16 residues. The V call is TRBV5-1, the J call TRBJ2-1; D is tentatively TRBD1 or TRBD2 (5 bases each). The sequencing input was naive CD4+ T cells sorted from blood. Subset in this sample: CD45RA+ positively selected. This sequence originates from a man between 18 and 35 years old in good health. The DNA for the CDR3 is TGCGCCAGCAGCTTGGGGGGCGGGCGCTCCTACAATGAGCAGTTCTTC. As protein: CASSLGGGRSYNEQFF.